This TCR beta chain originates from a study of shared T cell receptors in the human thymus. The method was immunoSEQ multiplex PCR; TCRdb's version includes in-frame clones alone and lacks a portion of them. The data show 63,000 or so clones, roughly 96% seen once. The sequencing input was thymocytes. This sequence was found in a human donor.

The CDR3 DNA follows: TGTGCCAGTAGTATAGATGGGCGGGGGAGCAATCAGCCCCAGCATTTT. Protein sequence: CASSIDGRGSNQPQHF. The chain couples TRBV19 to TRBJ1-5; possibly TRBD1 for D (5 bases). The germline CDR1 and CDR2 sequences are LNHDA and SQIVND (reference sequence). V gave up 0 bases and J gave up 1 base, with 10 bases separating them. This CDR3 has 16 amino acids. Filled out from reference TRBV19 and TRBJ1-5, the complete variable domain reads DGGITQSPKYLFRKEGQNVTLSCEQNLNHDAMYWYRQDPGQGLRLIYYSQIVNDFQKGDIAEGYSVSREKKESFPLTVTSAQKNPTAFYLCASSIDGRGSNQPQHFGDGTRLSIL.